This TCR beta chain was documented in a study of metastatic and nonmetastatic thyroid tumors. Overall study: Patients with malignant and benign thyroid disease provided blood and tumor or nodule tissue, whose repertoires were compared. The study's findings and limits: A significant increase in TCR beta diversity was reportedly seen in malignant thyroid tumors relative to benign nodules, in blood and tumor.

Every patient was untreated before thyroid surgery. Original processing methods: Across clinicopathological groups, CDR3 differences served as the basis for building a distant-metastasis classifier for papillary thyroid cancer. With MiXCR, TCRdb called clones anew from the PCR reads. The V and J calls and clone size are TCRdb's, not the authors'. The sample lists tens of thousands of clones, 14% occurring once. Germline trimming cut 5 bases from V and 6 bases from J; bases unmatched to any gene: 8. Looked up from germline, CDR1 is SGHAT and CDR2 is FQNNGV. The CDR3 has 14 amino acids. As to this clone: Antigen unknown.

Sequencing was done on a sample of blood. The TCR sequence derives from a male donor with papillary thyroid cancer or a benign thyroid nodule (not recorded which). Some clones in this sample may be carry-over from other donors' samples. The chain links TRBV11-2 to TRBJ2-7; 9 positions match TRBD1. The CDR3 DNA reads TGTGCCAGCAGCCGGACAGGGGCCTCCGCCGAGCAGTACTTC. Its protein is CASSRTGASAEQYF. The complete variable domain, with remaining parts taken from reference TRBV11-2 and TRBJ2-7, reads EAGVAQSPRYKIIEKRQSVAFWCNPISGHATLYWYQQILGQGPKLLIQFQNNGVVDDSQLPKDRFSAERLKGVDSTLKIQPAKLEDSAVYLCASSRTGASAEQYFGPGTRLTVT.